What follows is one T cell receptor (beta chain) and its context. Stated treatment: randomized to nivolumab then ipilimumab (arm A) or the reverse (arm B). From thawed PBMCs, live CD3+CD8+ cells negative for CD19 and CD56 were sorted. These data belong to a study of sequential checkpoint blockade in melanoma. Overall study context: Both treatment sequences were followed by maintenance nivolumab.

The repertoire was sequenced with immunoSEQ multiplex PCR; TCRdb's copy has only in-frame clones and lacks some. The table shows 25,000 to 30,000 clones, with over 80% occurring only once. This CDR3 region has 15 residues. Trimming stripped 5 bases from V and 4 bases from J, with 17 bases between. The V gene's germline CDR1 is MDHEN and CDR2 SYDVKM. The sequence came from a human donor with melanoma. J is TRBJ1-2 and V is TRBV28; weak D call: TRBD1 (6 bases). The sequencing used CD8+ T cells sorted from blood (inferred from file names), collected from a patient given nivolumab and ipilimumab in sequence. Here the CDR3 reads CASSPLGWGPYGYTF. The CDR3, as DNA: TGTGCCAGCAGTCCCCTCGGGTGGGGGCCCTATGGCTACACCTTC.